The 27 T cell receptor beta chains listed next were all sequenced from one sample in a study of blood T cell repertoires in COVID-19. Measured with immunoSEQ multiplex PCR; TCRdb has only the in-frame clones, and not every one. This table holds more than 450,000 clones, approximately 90% found once. The sample consisted of PBMCs or T cells enriched from blood (not recorded which). The receptors were gathered from a woman aged 18-29 years who had recovered from COVID-19.

This sequence joins TRBV6-5 and TRBJ1-5; D gene ambiguous. This CDR3 comprises 13 residues. V dropped 7 bases and J dropped 5 bases, with 12 bases sitting between them. Germline lookup yields CDR1 MNHEY and CDR2 SVGAGI. The DNA of the CDR3 is TGTGCCAGCACGCCGGGGATGGATCAGCCCCAGCATTTT. This sequence encodes CASTPGMDQPQHF.

This chain uses TRBV24-1 with TRBJ2-1; perhaps TRBD2 as D (6 bases). CDR3 length: 13 amino acids. V lost 2 bases, J lost 7 bases, and 8 bases lay in between. Germline CDR1 and CDR2: KGHDR and SFDVKD. In DNA form, the CDR3 reads TGTGCCACCAGTGATTCGACTAGGAATGAGCAGTTCTTC. Amino acid sequence: CATSDSTRNEQFF.

The gene calls are TRBV6-7 and TRBJ1-1; 7 positions agree with TRBD1. TRBV6-7 belongs to the ORF category, with a function that is uncertain. This CDR3 spans 12 amino acids. Trimming cost V 2 bases and J 7 bases; bases outside gene matches: 1. The CDR3 loop is CASSYGQVEAFF. The CDR3 nucleotides read TGTGCCAGCAGTTACGGACAGGTTGAAGCTTTCTTT.

This chain joins TRBV11-2 and TRBJ1-1, with TRBD1 as a possible D gene (5 bases). Germline CDR1 SGHAT, CDR2 FQNNGV. The CDR3 consists of 14 residues. With 5 bases removed from V and 5 bases from J, the gap between germline ends came to 15 bases. Here the CDR3 reads CASSTPQGGTEAFF. The CDR3 DNA sequence: TGTGCCAGCAGCACCCCCCAGGGAGGAACTGAAGCTTTCTTT.

The CDR3 spells CASRETGNQPQHF. The CDR3 region has the DNA TGTGCCAGCAGGGAAACAGGGAATCAGCCCCAGCATTTT. The chain employs TRBV12-3 or TRBV12-4 and TRBJ1-5; D might be TRBD1 (6 bases). V was trimmed by 6 bases and J by 4 bases, leaving 10 bases between them. The CDR3 extends over 13 amino acids.

The chain is built from TRBV13 and TRBJ2-5; possible D gene TRBD2, 5 bases. Germline V lookup: CDR1 PRHDT, CDR2 FYEKMQ (reference sequence). The CDR3 extends over 13 amino acids. V gave up 3 bases and J gave up 3 bases, with 8 bases separating them. The CDR3 loop reads CASSFTEEETQYF. For the CDR3, the DNA is TGTGCCAGCAGCTTCACGGAGGAAGAGACCCAGTACTTC.

The J gene is TRBJ2-3, the V gene TRBV12-3 or TRBV12-4; a weak D match, TRBD1 (5 bases). V lost 4 bases and J lost 4, with 9 bases in between. There are 13 residues in the CDR3. Here the CDR3 DNA reads TGTGCCAGCAGTTCCGCCAGGGCAGATACGCAGTATTTT. It specifies CASSSARADTQYF.

The chain is built from TRBV7-2 and TRBJ2-7, with D tentatively TRBD1 (5 bases). V lost 5 bases and J lost 1, with 12 bases in between. From germline, CDR1 is SGHTA and CDR2 FQGNSA. This CDR3 is 14 amino acids long. The CDR3 sequence: CASSVGRGSYEQYF. CDR3 nucleotides: TGTGCCAGCAGCGTGGGAAGGGGATCCTACGAGCAGTACTTC.

The chain is built from TRBV9 and TRBJ2-5; 12 bases agree with TRBD2. CDR1 and CDR2 (germline): SGDLS, YYNGEE. V trimming: 0 bases; J trimming: 5 bases; junction bases outside the gene matches: 5. The CDR3 runs 16 residues. The DNA for the CDR3 is TGTGCCAGCAGCGTAGGGACTAGCGGGGCTATGGAGACCCAGTACTTC. Translating gives CASSVGTSGAMETQYF.

The chain recombines TRBV10-3 with TRBJ1-1; TRBD1 agrees at 7 bases. J lost 5 bases, V lost 1 base, and 4 bases had no gene match. CDR1 is ENHRY and CDR2 is SYGVKD in the germline V gene. The CDR3 loop spans 14 amino acids. DNA for the CDR3: TGTGCCATCAGTGAGTTGGCAGGGGGTACTGAAGCTTTCTTT. Translated, it gives CAISELAGGTEAFF.

As to this clone: The same CDR3 is also encoded by other DNA sequences in this sample. J is TRBJ1-1 and V is TRBV3-1 (or the pseudogene TRBV3-2); D gene ambiguous. V lost 1 base, J lost 5 bases, and 11 bases lay in between. The CDR3 loop spans 14 amino acids. The germline CDR1 and CDR2 sequences are LGHDT and YNNKEL (reference sequence). For the CDR3, the DNA is TGTGCCAGCAGCCAAGGGGCGGGGAGAACTGAAGCTTTCTTT. Translating it yields CASSQGAGRTEAFF.

The CDR3 coding sequence is TGCGCCAGCAGCCAAGTAACAGGGGAATTCTACGAGCAGTACTTC. Its protein product is CASSQVTGEFYEQYF. The V call is TRBV4-1, the J call TRBJ2-7; 7 positions agree with TRBD1. Germline V gene data show CDR1 as MGHRA and CDR2 as YSYEKL. CDR3 size: 15 residues. J lost 3 bases, V lost 1 base, and 6 bases had no gene match.

The rearrangement links TRBV30 to TRBJ1-1; 7 positions match TRBD1. The CDR3 is 14 amino acids. In germline, CDR1 is GTSNPN, CDR2 SVGIG (reference sequence). The junction had 7 bases not matched to a gene; V was cut back by 2 bases and J by 4 bases. In DNA, the CDR3 is TGTGCCTGGAGTCAGGGGGGAGGCGTCACTGAAGCTTTCTTT. It codes for CAWSQGGGVTEAFF.

This clone occurred a few times. The CDR3 DNA follows: TGTGCCAGCAGTTACTGGCCAAACACCGGGGAGCTGTTTTTT. This codes for CASSYWPNTGELFF. The gene calls are TRBV6-5 and TRBJ2-2, with D unclear. Between the trimmed V and J ends, which lost 1 base and 2 bases, there was a span of 5 bases. Germline assignment: CDR1 MNHEY and CDR2 SVGAGI. CDR3 length equals 14 residues.

V is TRBV7-9 and J is TRBJ2-7, with 8 bases matching TRBD1. V lost 3 bases to trimming and J lost 3 bases; unmatched junction nucleotides: 1. Germline CDR1 and CDR2: SEHNR and FQNEAQ (reference sequence). CDR3 length equals 13 residues. The CDR3: CASSFTGGYEQYF. In nucleotides, the CDR3 is TGTGCCAGCAGCTTCACAGGGGGCTACGAGCAGTACTTC.

The J gene is TRBJ2-7, the V gene TRBV27, with 9 bases identical to TRBD1. The CDR3 spans 15 residues. Germline trimming cut 5 bases from V and 5 bases from J; bases unmatched to any gene: 10. The germline gives CDR1 MNHEY, CDR2 SMNVEV (reference sequence). CDR3 in amino acids: CASSTSDRGYDEQYF. The CDR3 DNA follows: TGTGCCAGCAGTACCTCGGACAGGGGCTACGACGAGCAGTACTTC.

The chain joins TRBV3-1 (or the pseudogene TRBV3-2) to TRBJ1-5; a weak D match, TRBD1 (6 bases). Germline V gene data show CDR1 as LGHDT and CDR2 as YNNKEL (reference sequence). V lost 1 base and J 4 bases, leaving 8 bases between the germline ends. This CDR3 has 14 residues. CDR3 protein: CASSQAGVNQPQHF. The CDR3 DNA follows: TGTGCCAGCAGCCAAGCAGGGGTTAATCAGCCCCAGCATTTT.

The rearrangement links TRBV25-1 to TRBJ2-5; 8 bases are shared with TRBD2. There are 15 residues in the CDR3. Germline loops: CDR1 MGHDK, CDR2 SYGVNS. V was clipped by 7 bases and J by 1 base; unmatched bases: 8. CDR3 region: CASKSNSGVQETQYF. CDR3 nucleotides: TGTGCCAGCAAGTCGAATAGCGGGGTCCAAGAGACCCAGTACTTC.

This chain joins TRBV29-1 and TRBJ2-7; D may be TRBD2 (7 bases). This CDR3 region has 12 residues. Germline V gene sequence: CDR1 SQVTM, CDR2 ANQGSEA. V lost 7 bases, J lost 2 bases, and 12 bases lay in between. In DNA, the CDR3 is TGCAGCGCCGGGGGGCAGGCCTACGAGCAGTACTTC. Translating it yields CSAGGQAYEQYF.

The chain carries TRBV30 and TRBJ1-6; a weak D match, TRBD1 (5 bases). Per germline, CDR1 GTSNPN and CDR2 SVGIG (reference sequence). The CDR3 is made up of 13 amino acids. Deletions cut 2 bases from V and 10 bases from J, with 12 bases between. The CDR3 sequence: CAWSPGGWSPLHF. CDR3 coding DNA: TGTGCCTGGAGTCCGGGGGGTTGGTCACCCCTCCACTTT.

This clone was counted a few times. The chain employs TRBV10-2 and TRBJ2-7; possible D gene TRBD2, 7 bases. The CDR3 sequence is 14 residues long. Trimming cost V 8 bases and J 5 bases, with 19 bases left between them. Germline loops: CDR1 WSHSY, CDR2 SAAADI. The DNA of the CDR3 is TGCGCCAGCGGGGGCTTAGGGCTAGCGGACGAGCAGTACTTC. Its translation: CASGGLGLADEQYF.

The gene calls are TRBV5-4 and TRBJ2-3; 11 bases line up with TRBD2. CDR3 length equals 16 residues. CDR1 is SGHNT and CDR2 is YYREEE in the germline V gene (reference sequence). The V segment lost 3 bases and the J segment 1 base; nucleotides outside the gene matches: 4. Here the CDR3 DNA reads TGTGCCAGCAGCTCCAAACTAGCGGGGGGCACAGATACGCAGTATTTT. It yields the protein CASSSKLAGGTDTQYF.

The V and J genes are TRBV4-2 and TRBJ2-1; 8 bases map to TRBD2. The CDR3 consists of 13 residues. CDR1 is LGHNA, CDR2 YNFKEQ, per germline. The V and J ends lost 0 bases and 15 bases, in that order; junction bases with no gene match: 7. This chain's CDR3 is CASSQDPRGDPFF. For the CDR3, the DNA is TGTGCCAGCAGCCAAGACCCGCGGGGGGATCCGTTCTTC.

The chain's CDR3 is CATSRDTASYEQYF. Here the CDR3 DNA reads TGTGCCACCAGCAGAGATACAGCCTCCTACGAGCAGTACTTC. The rearrangement joins TRBV15 to TRBJ2-7; D not resolved. The germline V gene encodes CDR1 LNHNV and CDR2 YYDKDF (reference sequence). This CDR3 comprises 14 residues. The ends were cut back, 0 bases at V and 0 bases at J, with 6 bases in the middle.

The gene calls are TRBV14 and TRBJ1-3; D is unclear. The CDR3 spans 17 residues. Germline CDR1 SGHDN, CDR2 FVKESK. The ends were cut back, 3 bases at V and 0 bases at J, with 15 bases in the middle. The CDR3 sequence is CASSHHPDSFSGNTIYF. The CDR3 DNA is TGTGCCAGCAGCCACCACCCGGACTCTTTCTCTGGAAACACCATATATTTT.

The chain couples TRBV10-2 to TRBJ2-7, with 10 bases matching TRBD1. V lost 5 bases and J lost 5; bases outside the gene matches: 9. This CDR3 is 15 amino acids long. Germline CDR1 reads WSHSY; CDR2 reads SAAADI. In DNA form, the CDR3 reads TGCGCCAGCAGTTTTGGACAGGGGGGGTTAGACGAGCAGTACTTC. Its protein product is CASSFGQGGLDEQYF.

V gene TRBV6-6 combines with J gene TRBJ2-1; 11 nucleotides line up with TRBD1. The CDR3 extends over 14 amino acids. J gave up 6 bases and V 6 bases, and 4 bases lay outside the gene matches. The germline V gene has CDR1 MNHNY and CDR2 SVGAGI (reference sequence). CDR3 sequence reads: CASSPGQGANEQFF. The CDR3 DNA reads TGTGCCAGCAGCCCCGGACAGGGGGCCAATGAGCAGTTCTTC.